This T cell receptor beta chain was sequenced in a study of cytomegalovirus exposure and HLA in healthy donors. Donors were drawn from the approximately 120-subject validation cohort, separate from the approximately 670-subject first cohort. The table came from immunoSEQ multiplex PCR; TCRdb's copy has only in-frame clones and leaves some out. Here the sample spans roughly 220,000 clones, about nine tenths being singletons. The germline CDR1 and CDR2 sequences are SGHVS and FNYEAQ. This CDR3 is 14 amino acids long. J gave up 3 bases and V 2 bases, and 2 bases lay outside the gene matches. Comment on this clone: Antigen specificity is unknown.

Study-wide points: That first-cohort TCR clusters tended to co-occur in the 95 to 150 validation repertoires was found in a later analysis.

The chain links TRBV7-6 to TRBJ2-7, with 9 nucleotides matching TRBD2. Sequenced input: PBMCs. The TCR was taken from a woman under 30 in good health and CMV-seronegative. The CDR3 region has the DNA TGTGCCAGCAGCTTACTAGCGGGAAGCTACGAGCAGTACTTC. Residues: CASSLLAGSYEQYF.